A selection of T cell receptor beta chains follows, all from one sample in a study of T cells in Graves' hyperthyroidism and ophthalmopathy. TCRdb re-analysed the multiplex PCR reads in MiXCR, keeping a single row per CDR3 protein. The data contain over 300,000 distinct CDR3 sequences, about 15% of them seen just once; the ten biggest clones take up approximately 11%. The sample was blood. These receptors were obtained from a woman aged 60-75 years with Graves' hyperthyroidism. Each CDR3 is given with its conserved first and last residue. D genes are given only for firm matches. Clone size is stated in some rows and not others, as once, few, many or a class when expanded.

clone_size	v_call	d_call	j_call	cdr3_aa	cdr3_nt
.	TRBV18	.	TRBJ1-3	CASSPPYSGNTIYF	TGTGCCAGCTCACCACCTTACTCTGGAAACACCATATATTTT
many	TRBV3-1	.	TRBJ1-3	CASSQVPGANTIYF	TGTGCCAGCAGCCAGGTCCCGGGTGCAAACACCATATATTTT
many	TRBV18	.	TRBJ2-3	CASSPWESDTQYF	TGTGCCAGCTCACCCTGGGAGTCAGATACGCAGTATTTT
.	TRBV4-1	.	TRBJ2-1	CASSHGTYNEQFF	TGCGCCAGCAGCCATGGAACTTACAATGAGCAGTTCTTC
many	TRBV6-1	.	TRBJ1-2	CASPTGGVGGYTF	TGTGCCAGTCCGACTGGGGGGGTGGGAGGCTACACCTTC
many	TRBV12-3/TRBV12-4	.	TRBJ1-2	CASTAAVGGVRGYTF	TGTGCCAGCACCGCCGCGGTGGGCGGAGTGCGTGGCTACACCTTC
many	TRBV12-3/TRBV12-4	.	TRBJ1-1	CASTPGARTEAFF	TGTGCCAGCACTCCGGGGGCAAGAACTGAAGCTTTCTTT
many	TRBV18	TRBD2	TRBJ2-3	CASSLGLAGLRTDTQYF	TGTGCCAGCTCACTTGGATTAGCGGGACTCCGCACAGATACGCAGTATTTT
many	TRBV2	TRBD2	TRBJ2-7	CASRGGTWGEQYF	TGTGCCAGCAGGGGAGGGACCTGGGGCGAGCAGTACTTC
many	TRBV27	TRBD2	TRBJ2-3	CASSPNRLAGALGDTQYF	TGTGCCAGCAGTCCAAACCGACTAGCGGGAGCGCTCGGGGATACGCAGTATTTT
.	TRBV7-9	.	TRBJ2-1	CASSLLGTNHNEQFF	TGTGCCAGCAGCTTGCTCGGGACGAATCACAATGAGCAGTTCTTC
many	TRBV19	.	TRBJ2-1	CASSIDSLRSYNEQFF	TGTGCCAGTAGTATAGACTCCCTAAGATCGTACAATGAGCAGTTCTTC
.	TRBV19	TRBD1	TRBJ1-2	CASSIADRTYGYTF	TGTGCCAGTAGTATAGCGGACAGGACCTATGGCTACACCTTC
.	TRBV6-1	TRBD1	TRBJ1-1	CASSSGQEAEAFF	TGTGCCAGCAGCTCGGGACAGGAGGCTGAAGCTTTCTTT
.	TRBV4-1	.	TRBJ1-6	CASSQVVLAGNSPLHF	TGCGCCAGCAGCCAAGTCGTTTTGGCGGGAAATTCACCCCTCCACTTT
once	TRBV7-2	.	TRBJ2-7	CASSRGWGVSYEQYF	TGTGCCAGCAGTCGCGGGTGGGGGGTGTCCTACGAGCAGTACTTC
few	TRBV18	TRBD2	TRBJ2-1	CASSPRAVSGRAVEQFF	TGTGCCAGCTCACCAAGGGCGGTTAGCGGGAGGGCCGTTGAGCAGTTCTTC
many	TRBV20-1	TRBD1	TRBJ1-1	CSARPPSGDRGTFF	TGCAGTGCTAGACCTCCATCCGGGGACAGGGGGACTTTCTTT
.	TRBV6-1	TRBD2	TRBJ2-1	CASSAQGLVYNEQFF	TGTGCCAGCAGCGCCCAGGGACTAGTATACAATGAGCAGTTCTTC
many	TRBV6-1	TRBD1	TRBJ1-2	CASSAQTGEGYTF	TGTGCCAGCAGTGCCCAGACAGGGGAAGGCTACACCTTC
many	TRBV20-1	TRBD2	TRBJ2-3	CSAISGRTDTQYF	TGCAGTGCTATCAGCGGGAGGACAGATACGCAGTATTTT
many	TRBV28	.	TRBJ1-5	CASSRTEEYQPQHF	TGTGCCAGCTCGAGGACAGAAGAATATCAGCCCCAGCATTTT
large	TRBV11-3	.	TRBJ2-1	CASSLDGWTYNEQFF	TGTGCCAGCAGCTTAGACGGGTGGACCTACAATGAGCAGTTCTTC
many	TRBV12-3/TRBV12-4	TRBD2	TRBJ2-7	CASSDTGTRTYEQYF	TGTGCCAGCAGTGATACCGGGACTAGGACCTACGAGCAGTACTTC
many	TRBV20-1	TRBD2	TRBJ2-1	CSARDLAGETYNEQFF	TGCAGTGCTAGAGATTTGGCGGGAGAGACCTACAATGAGCAGTTCTTC
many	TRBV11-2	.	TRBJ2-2	CASRLQGYTGELFF	TGTGCCAGCAGATTACAGGGTTACACCGGGGAGCTGTTTTTT
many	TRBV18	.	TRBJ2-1	CASSRTTQTGSYNEQFF	TGTGCCAGCTCACGAACTACGCAGACCGGCTCCTACAATGAGCAGTTCTTC
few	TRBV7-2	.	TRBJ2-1	CASSFSDLSYNEQFF	TGTGCCAGCAGCTTTTCAGACCTCTCCTACAATGAGCAGTTCTTC
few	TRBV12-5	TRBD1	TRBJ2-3	CASGLRGRRADTQYF	TGTGCTAGTGGCCTCAGGGGGCGCAGGGCAGATACGCAGTATTTT
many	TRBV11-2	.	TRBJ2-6	CASSSTGANVLTF	TGTGCCAGCAGCTCAACTGGGGCCAACGTCCTGACTTTC
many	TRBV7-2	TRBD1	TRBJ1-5	CASSLAQGASQPQHF	TGTGCCAGCAGCTTAGCTCAGGGGGCTAGCCAGCCCCAGCATTTT
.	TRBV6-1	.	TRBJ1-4	CASSGRTYNEKLFF	TGTGCCAGCAGTGGCCGGACGTATAATGAAAAACTGTTTTTT
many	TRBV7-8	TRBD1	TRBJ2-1	CASSSRDRVEQFF	TGTGCCAGCAGCAGCCGGGACAGGGTTGAGCAGTTCTTC
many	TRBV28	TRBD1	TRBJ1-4	CASRQGGSNEKLFF	TGTGCCAGCCGACAGGGTGGAAGTAATGAAAAACTGTTTTTT
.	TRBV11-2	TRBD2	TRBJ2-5	CASSTRTSGRVAETQYF	TGTGCCAGCAGCACCCGGACTAGCGGGAGGGTGGCAGAGACCCAGTACTTC
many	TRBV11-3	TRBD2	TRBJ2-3	CASSPYQTSGDTQYF	TGTGCCAGCAGCCCATATCAAACTAGCGGAGATACGCAGTATTTT
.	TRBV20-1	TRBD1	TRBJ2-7	CSARPGQSYEQYF	TGCAGTGCTAGGCCGGGACAGAGCTACGAGCAGTACTTC
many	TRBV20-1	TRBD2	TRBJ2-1	CSARASGRRYEQFF	TGCAGTGCTCGGGCTAGCGGGAGGCGGTATGAGCAGTTCTTC
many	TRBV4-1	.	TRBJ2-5	CASSQDWTRETQYF	TGCGCCAGCAGCCAAGACTGGACCCGGGAGACCCAGTACTTC
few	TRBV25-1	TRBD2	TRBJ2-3	CASSTSGGSDTQYF	TGTGCCAGCAGTACGTCCGGGGGGTCAGATACGCAGTATTTT
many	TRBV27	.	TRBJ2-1	CASSLFSYNEQFF	TGTGCCAGCAGTTTATTCTCCTACAATGAGCAGTTCTTC
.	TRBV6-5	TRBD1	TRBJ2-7	CASSFRTGLYEQYF	TGTGCCAGCAGTTTTCGGACAGGGCTCTACGAGCAGTACTTC
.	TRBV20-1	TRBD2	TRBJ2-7	CSAQTSASYEQYF	TGCAGTGCTCAGACTAGCGCTTCCTACGAGCAGTACTTC